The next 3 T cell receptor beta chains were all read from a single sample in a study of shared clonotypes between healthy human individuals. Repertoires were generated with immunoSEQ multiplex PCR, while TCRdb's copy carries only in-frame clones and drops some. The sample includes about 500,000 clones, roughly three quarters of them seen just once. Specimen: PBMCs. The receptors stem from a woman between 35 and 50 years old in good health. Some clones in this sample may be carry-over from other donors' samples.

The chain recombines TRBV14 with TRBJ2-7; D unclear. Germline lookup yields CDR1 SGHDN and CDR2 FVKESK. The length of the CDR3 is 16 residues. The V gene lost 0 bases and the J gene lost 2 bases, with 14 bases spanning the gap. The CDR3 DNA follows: TGTGCCAGCAGCCAAGATCGCTTAGGGAATACCTACGAGCAGTACTTC. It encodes CASSQDRLGNTYEQYF. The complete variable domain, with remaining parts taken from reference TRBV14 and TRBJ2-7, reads EAGVTQFPSHSVIEKGQTVTLRCDPISGHDNLYWYRRVMGKEIKFLLHFVKESKQDESGMPNNRFLAERTGGTYSTLKVQPAELEDSGVYFCASSQDRLGNTYEQYFGPGTRLTVT.

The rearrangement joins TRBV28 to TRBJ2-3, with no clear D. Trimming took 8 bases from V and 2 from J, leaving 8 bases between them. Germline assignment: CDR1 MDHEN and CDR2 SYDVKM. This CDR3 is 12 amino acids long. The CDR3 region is CASHGPTDTQYF. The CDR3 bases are TGTGCCAGCCACGGACCCACAGATACGCAGTATTTT.

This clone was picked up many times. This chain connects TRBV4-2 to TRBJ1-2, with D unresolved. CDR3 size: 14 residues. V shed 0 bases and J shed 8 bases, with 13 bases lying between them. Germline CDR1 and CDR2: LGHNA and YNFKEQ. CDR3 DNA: TGTGCCAGCAGCCAAGATGGACCCGGGTCCGGCTACACCTTC. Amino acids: CASSQDGPGSGYTF.